These 21 T cell receptor beta chains originate from one sample sequenced in a study of tissue T cells after allogeneic stem cell transplantation. Profiled with immunoSEQ multiplex PCR; TCRdb holds only in-frame clones, not every one. The sample yields 15,000 to 20,000 clones, about 70% seen once. The sequenced sample was spleen. Every receptor here comes from a female BALB/c mouse in good health. As its MHC haplotype, the strain has H2-d.

Comment on this clone: Gene names and germline refer to mouse. The read is 1 residue too short to cover the CDR3 end, so that end is filled in from the germline J gene. This chain joins TRBV13-2 and TRBJ2-1; 8 bases map to TRBD2. CDR1 is NNHNN, CDR2 SYGAGS, per germline (reference sequence). With 6 bases clipped from V and 3 bases from J, the junction kept 2 bases outside the gene matches. This CDR3 is built from 13 residues. CDR3 amino acids: CASVGGVYAEQFF. The covered CDR3 bases are TGTGCCAGCGTGGGGGGGGTCTATGCTGAGCAGTTC.

About this clone: Each gene name is a mouse one. The missing CDR3 end, 1 residue past where the read stops, is filled in from the germline J gene. The gene calls are TRBV19 and TRBJ1-6; 7 nucleotides line up with TRBD1. TRBJ1-6 is given ORF status, its function remaining uncertain. The V and J ends lost 2 bases and 4 bases, in that order; junction bases with no gene match: 6. The CDR3 consists of 16 residues. Looked up from germline, CDR1 is FNHDT and CDR2 is SITEND (reference sequence). CDR3 amino acids: CASSMEAGGYNSPLYF. CDR3 bases read: TGTGCCAGCAGTATGGAAGCAGGGGGGTATAATTCGCCCCTCTAC.

With regard to this clone: Genes and germline come from the mouse. The sequenced CDR3 bases are TGTGCCAGCGGCGGGCTGGGAGACACCCAGTAC. Encoded protein: CASGGLGDTQY. The full CDR3 sequence reads CASGGLGDTQYF. The rearrangement uses TRBV13-2 and TRBJ2-5; tentatively, D is TRBD2 (5 bases). The DNA ends 1 residue before the CDR3 does, and the rest of the CDR3 is filled in from the germline J gene. V dropped 5 bases and J dropped 5 bases, with 9 bases sitting between them. Germline values: CDR1 NNHNN, CDR2 SYGAGS (reference sequence). The CDR3 consists of 12 residues.

About this clone itself: The gene names here belong to mouse. The read terminates 1 residue ahead of where the CDR3 ends, so the germline J gene completes it. The chain recombines TRBV20 with TRBJ2-3, with a possible D match to TRBD1 (5 bases). V was shortened by 0 bases and J by 0 bases, with 10 bases between the two germline ends. Per germline, CDR1 GFQATS and CDR2 STVNSAI. The CDR3 sequence is 15 residues long. The CDR3 reads CGARDRQTSAETLYF. The covered CDR3 bases are TGTGGTGCTAGGGATCGACAGACTAGTGCAGAAACGCTGTAT.

With respect to this clone: Gene labels here are mouse ones. The CDR3 goes on 1 residue after the read ends, and that part is filled in from the germline J gene. The rearrangement uses TRBV14 and TRBJ1-1; D gene ambiguous. V lost 5 bases and J 0 bases, leaving 5 bases between the germline ends. Germline V CDR1 and CDR2: SGHDT, FRDEAV. The CDR3 length is 12 residues. Partial CDR3 DNA: TGTGCCAGCAGATACACAAACACAGAAGTCTTC. This gives the protein CASRYTNTEVF. The entire CDR3 protein reads CASRYTNTEVFF.

Comments on this clone: Gene labels here are mouse ones. The read is 1 residue too short to cover the CDR3 end, so that end is filled in from the germline J gene. The V call is TRBV4, the J call TRBJ2-7; the D gene is possibly TRBD1 (6 bases). V lost 3 bases to trimming and J lost 3 bases, with 6 bases between them. The length of the CDR3 is 12 residues. Germline assignment: CDR1 LGHDT and CDR2 YNNKQL (reference sequence). The DNA read from the CDR3 is TGTGCCAGCAGCTACAGGGGCTATGAACAGTAC. Translated: CASSYRGYEQY. The entire CDR3 protein is CASSYRGYEQYF.

A word on this clone: Germline and genes: mouse. The sequenced fragment ends 1 residue before the CDR3 boundary, so the rest is inferred from the germline J gene. This chain joins TRBV1 and TRBJ1-4; a weak D match, TRBD1 (5 bases). With 2 bases removed from V and 0 bases from J, the gap between germline ends came to 7 bases. The CDR3 extends over 15 amino acids. Germline assignment: CDR1 NSQYPW and CDR2 LRSPGD (reference sequence). The CDR3 sequence is CTCSAQGISNERLFF. Incomplete CDR3 DNA: TGCACCTGCAGTGCACAGGGAATTTCCAACGAAAGATTATTT.

Only a few counts were recorded for this clone. The genes are named according to mouse. Sequencing ends 1 residue short of the CDR3 end; the germline J gene provides the rest. The chain links TRBV2 to TRBJ1-2; D gene ambiguous. Germline CDR1 is LGHNA and CDR2 is YSYQKL. V dropped 0 bases and J dropped 0 bases, with 5 bases sitting between them. The CDR3 loop spans 14 amino acids. CDR3 region: CASSQDSANSDYTF. CDR3 bases read: TGTGCCAGCAGCCAAGATTCTGCAAACTCCGACTACACC.

Comments on this clone: The listed genes are named as in mouse. The DNA ends 1 residue before the CDR3 does, and the rest of the CDR3 is filled in from the germline J gene. The genes are TRBV29 and TRBJ2-1; 7 bases map to TRBD1. The germline gives CDR1 MSHET, CDR2 SYDVDS. The CDR3 consists of 11 residues. Trimming cost V 6 bases and J 9 bases; bases outside gene matches: 2. The CDR3 loop reads CASRGTVEQFF. CDR3 bases read: TGTGCTAGCAGAGGGACAGTTGAGCAGTTC.

On this clone: Mouse gene names apply. Coverage ceases 1 residue before the CDR3 finishes, and the germline J gene fills in the end. The V gene is TRBV19, the J gene TRBJ2-4; D might be TRBD1 (6 bases). The V and J ends lost 3 bases and 2 bases respectively, with 10 bases between them. In germline, CDR1 is FNHDT, CDR2 SITEND (reference sequence). This CDR3 has 14 residues. The CDR3 region is CASSNRDNQNTLYF. CDR3 DNA, as far as it was read: TGTGCCAGCAGTAACCGGGACAATCAAAACACCTTGTAC. Based on the CDR3 plus reference TRBV19 and TRBJ2-4, the full variable domain is GGIITQTPKFLIGQEGQKLTLKCQQNFNHDTMYWYRQDSGKGLRLIYYSITENDLQKGDLSEGYDASREKKSSFSLTVTSAQKNEMAVFLCASSNRDNQNTLYFGAGTRLSVL.

Details on this clone: Each gene name is a mouse one. The read ends 1 residue before the CDR3 terminus; that terminus is restored from the germline J gene. The chain couples TRBV2 to TRBJ1-2; 9 positions match TRBD1. This CDR3 region has 14 residues. V lost 4 bases to trimming and J lost 4 bases; unmatched junction nucleotides: 4. Germline CDR1 LGHNA, CDR2 YSYQKL. The CDR3 sequence is CASSRTGGRSDYTF. Partial CDR3 DNA: TGTGCCAGCAGCCGAACAGGGGGCCGCTCCGACTACACC.

Comment on this clone: Any gene name here is a mouse gene name. From the germline J gene comes the end of the CDR3, since the read stops 1 residue before it. The chain employs TRBV19 and TRBJ1-1; a possible D gene is TRBD1 (5 bases). This CDR3 comprises 14 residues. Germline lookup yields CDR1 FNHDT and CDR2 SITEND (reference sequence). The V end was cut by 2 bases, the J end by 0 bases, with 8 bases between. CDR3 DNA (partial): TGTGCCAGCAGTATTGGGGGGACAAACACAGAAGTCTTC. It encodes CASSIGGTNTEVF. The full CDR3 protein reads CASSIGGTNTEVFF. Full variable domain (outside the CDR3, taken from reference TRBV19 and TRBJ1-1): GGIITQTPKFLIGQEGQKLTLKCQQNFNHDTMYWYRQDSGKGLRLIYYSITENDLQKGDLSEGYDASREKKSSFSLTVTSAQKNEMAVFLCASSIGGTNTEVFFGKGTRLTVV.

The count of this clone is one. Gene names and germline refer to mouse. The CDR3 goes on 1 residue after the read ends, and that part is filled in from the germline J gene. V gene TRBV5 combines with J gene TRBJ2-3; tentatively, D is TRBD1 (6 bases). The CDR3 runs 16 residues. Looked up from germline, CDR1 is LGHNA and CDR2 is YNLKQL (reference sequence). The germline V and J ends were trimmed by 0 bases and 1 base, with 11 bases remaining between them. CDR3 amino acids: CASSQDSGAGAETLYF. The covered CDR3 bases are TGTGCCAGCAGCCAAGATTCAGGGGCTGGTGCAGAAACGCTGTAT.

This clone came up a few times. Mouse gene names and germline throughout. The CDR3 extends 1 residue past the end of the read, so its final part is completed from the germline J gene. The chain recombines TRBV5 with TRBJ2-7; D ambiguous. V dropped 0 bases and J dropped 7 bases, with 10 bases sitting between them. Germline V CDR1 and CDR2: LGHNA, YNLKQL (reference sequence). This CDR3 has 13 residues. The CDR3 spells CASSQDRGGEQYF. The covered CDR3 bases are TGTGCCAGCAGCCAAGATCGGGGAGGGGAACAGTAC.

This clone was found once. Gene and germline names: mouse. The sequenced fragment ends 1 residue before the CDR3 boundary, so the rest is inferred from the germline J gene. This rearrangement joins TRBV19 to TRBJ2-4; 8 nucleotides agree with TRBD2. Trimming at V came to 5 bases and at J to 0 bases, leaving 2 bases not matched to a gene. This CDR3 has 14 residues. Germline assignment: CDR1 FNHDT and CDR2 SITEND (reference sequence). Incomplete CDR3 DNA: TGTGCCAGCAGGATGGGGGGGAGTCAAAACACCTTGTAC. It is translated as CASRMGGSQNTLY. The complete CDR3 protein is CASRMGGSQNTLYF.

This clone has a single count. Here the gene names and germline are mouse. The CDR3 extends 1 residue past the end of the read, so its final part is completed from the germline J gene. V usage is TRBV13-3 and J usage is TRBJ1-2; TRBD1 might be the D (5 bases). The CDR3 is 14 amino acids. The V gene's germline CDR1 is NNHDY and CDR2 SYVADS. With 0 bases removed from V and 4 bases from J, the gap between germline ends came to 10 bases. Partial CDR3 DNA: TGTGCCAGCAGTGATGCCCAGGGAAGCTCCGACTACACC. This gives the protein CASSDAQGSSDYT. The CDR3 in full is CASSDAQGSSDYTF.

A note on this clone: Gene and germline names: mouse. Other DNA variants within this sample encode the same CDR3. The CDR3 here is CTCSAGRRDTQYF. CDR3 DNA (partial): TGCACCTGCAGTGCAGGGAGAAGGGACACCCAGTAC. J is TRBJ2-5 and V is TRBV1, with no clear D. The sequenced fragment ends 1 residue before the CDR3 boundary, so the rest is inferred from the germline J gene. V lost 1 base, J lost 6 bases, and 8 bases lay in between. The V gene's germline CDR1 is NSQYPW and CDR2 LRSPGD (reference sequence). CDR3 length equals 13 residues.

Details on this clone: Gene names are the mouse ones. The CDR3 DNA, read in part, is TGTGCCAGCAGCCAAGACAGGGCGGGTCAAAACACCTTGTAC. Translated: CASSQDRAGQNTLY. The whole CDR3 region reads CASSQDRAGQNTLYF. The chain uses TRBV2 and TRBJ2-4; weak D call: TRBD1 (5 bases). The CDR3 is cut off 1 residue early in the read; its end comes from the germline J gene. CDR1 and CDR2 from the germline V gene are LGHNA and YSYQKL. The CDR3 runs 15 residues. Between the trimmed V and J ends, which lost 0 bases and 1 base, there was a span of 8 bases.

This clone was detected a few times. These gene names are mouse names. Partial CDR3 DNA: TGTGCCTGGAGGGAGGGAAGCTCCTATGAACAGTAC. Amino acid sequence: CAWREGSSYEQY. The entire CDR3 protein is CAWREGSSYEQYF. This chain uses TRBV31 with TRBJ2-7; D is unresolved. The read ends 1 residue shy of where the CDR3 ends; the end is completed using the germline J gene. The V gene lost 3 bases and the J gene lost 0 bases, with 9 bases spanning the gap. The CDR3 extends over 13 amino acids. Germline V gives CDR1 GKSSPN, CDR2 SITVG.

Points on this clone: Mouse names are used for the genes. The read ends 1 residue shy of where the CDR3 ends; the end is completed using the germline J gene. The chain carries TRBV5 and TRBJ1-1; TRBD1 matches at 7 bases. Germline values: CDR1 LGHNA, CDR2 YNLKQL (reference sequence). This CDR3 region has 15 residues. The V and J ends lost 3 bases and 0 bases, in that order; junction bases with no gene match: 4. CDR3 amino acids: CASSHRGDANTEVFF. CDR3 DNA, as far as it was read: TGTGCCAGCAGCCACAGGGGGGATGCAAACACAGAAGTCTTC.

Note on this clone: The gene symbols are mouse symbols. With the read ending 1 residue before the CDR3 end, the germline J gene is used to fill in that end. The chain combines TRBV13-1 with TRBJ1-3; possibly TRBD1 for D (5 bases). This CDR3 is 16 amino acids long. V lost 3 bases, J lost 0 bases, and 13 bases lay in between. Germline-derived CDR1 and CDR2 are NSHNY and SYGAGN. CDR3 protein: CASSGDSKFSGNTLYF. The CDR3 DNA, read in part, is TGTGCCAGCAGTGGCGACAGCAAATTTTCTGGAAATACGCTCTAT.